The 13 T cell receptor beta chains reported below all come from one sample, sequenced in a study of cytomegalovirus exposure and HLA in healthy donors. Measured with immunoSEQ multiplex PCR; TCRdb has only the in-frame clones, and not every one. Here the sample spans about 98,000 clones, 70% to 90% being singletons. The specimen was PBMCs. The receptors originated from a woman aged 30 to 39 in good health and CMV-seronegative.

The count of this clone is one. The chain has TRBV5-1 and TRBJ2-3, with TRBD1 identical over 8 bases. The trim removed 4 bases at V and 2 bases at J, leaving 6 bases unmatched. The CDR3 has 15 residues. Germline assignment: CDR1 SGHRS and CDR2 YFSETQ. The CDR3 DNA reads TGCGCCAGCAGCCCTCAGGGGGCCCCCACAGATACGCAGTATTTT. Protein product: CASSPQGAPTDTQYF.

This chain joins TRBV5-4 and TRBJ1-6, with a possible D match to TRBD1 (5 bases). V was trimmed by 5 bases and J by 6 bases, leaving 15 bases between them. The CDR3 has 15 amino acids. CDR1 is SGHNT and CDR2 is YYREEE in the germline V gene (reference sequence). Written as DNA, the CDR3 is TGTGCCAGCAGTTCCGGGGGAGGTGGTAATTCACCCCTCCACTTT. This encodes CASSSGGGGNSPLHF.

The rearrangement joins TRBV28 to TRBJ1-2; D perhaps matches TRBD1 (5 bases). This CDR3 comprises 15 residues. Germline V CDR1 and CDR2: MDHEN, SYDVKM. V was shortened by 6 bases and J by 8 bases, with 22 bases between the two germline ends. The CDR3 DNA sequence: TGTGCCAGCAGCTCGGGGGGGGGAGACACAGTCGGCTACACCTTC. As protein: CASSSGGGDTVGYTF.

This rearrangement joins TRBV10-2 to TRBJ1-6; D is perhaps TRBD1 (6 bases). The germline V gene has CDR1 WSHSY and CDR2 SAAADI. V shed 8 bases and J shed 7 bases, with 15 bases lying between them. The CDR3 sequence is 14 residues long. The CDR3, as DNA: TGCGCCAGCCGGGCAGGGGTAAACAATTCACCCCTCCACTTT. Its translation: CASRAGVNNSPLHF.

This sequence joins TRBV28 and TRBJ1-3; 8 positions agree with TRBD1. Germline loops: CDR1 MDHEN, CDR2 SYDVKM. The CDR3 runs 14 residues. Trimming removed 8 bases from V and 4 bases from J; junction bases left unmatched: 7. CDR3 residues: CASLRQGYGNTIYF. The CDR3 nucleotides are TGTGCCAGCCTAAGACAGGGGTACGGAAACACCATATATTTT.

The J gene is TRBJ2-1, the V gene TRBV19, with 7 positions matching TRBD2. The junction had 11 bases not matched to a gene; V was cut back by 7 bases and J by 5 bases. The CDR3 is 15 amino acids. The germline V gene has CDR1 LNHDA and CDR2 SQIVND (reference sequence). CDR3 sequence: CASMNPGDYNNEQFF. CDR3 nucleotide sequence: TGTGCCAGTATGAATCCCGGGGACTACAACAATGAGCAGTTCTTC.

The chain uses TRBV19 and TRBJ2-1; TRBD1 aligns across 10 bases. Germline V gene lookup returns CDR1 LNHDA and CDR2 SQIVND (reference sequence). The length of the CDR3 is 14 residues. Unmatched junction bases numbered 5, after V lost 9 bases and J lost 3 bases. The CDR3 coding sequence is TGTGCCAGCGCGACAGGGGGCCTCTACAATGAGCAGTTCTTC. Its protein product is CASATGGLYNEQFF. The whole variable domain, remainder taken from reference TRBV19 and TRBJ2-1, is DGGITQSPKYLFRKEGQNVTLSCEQNLNHDAMYWYRQDPGQGLRLIYYSQIVNDFQKGDIAEGYSVSREKKESFPLTVTSAQKNPTAFYLCASATGGLYNEQFFGPGTRLTVL.

The chain links TRBV25-1 to TRBJ2-3; no firm D call. Germline CDR1 is MGHDK and CDR2 is SYGVNS. With 3 bases removed from V and 1 base from J, the gap between germline ends came to 2 bases. This CDR3 contains 12 residues. In DNA form, the CDR3 reads TGTGCCAGCAGTGACGGCACAGATACGCAGTATTTT. This encodes CASSDGTDTQYF.

The sample holds one count of this clone. The V gene is TRBV4-1, the J gene TRBJ1-2; D call uncertain. V lost 0 bases to trimming and J lost 5 bases, with 7 bases between them. The CDR3 sequence is 13 residues long. CDR1 and CDR2 (germline): MGHRA, YSYEKL. The CDR3 reads CASSQDGLYGYTF. DNA of the CDR3: TGCGCCAGCAGCCAAGATGGCTTATATGGCTACACCTTC.

The rearrangement links TRBV28 to TRBJ2-3; 7 bases agree with TRBD2. The J segment lost 1 base and the V segment lost 5 bases, leaving 21 bases of the junction unmatched. Germline V lookup: CDR1 MDHEN, CDR2 SYDVKM. CDR3 size: 20 residues. CDR3 coding DNA: TGTGCCAGCAGTATTCCGTCCTATACGCATACTAGCGCGGGCACAGATACGCAGTATTTT. Translating gives CASSIPSYTHTSAGTDTQYF.

The rearrangement links TRBV7-3 to TRBJ2-7; TRBD2 might be the D (5 bases). CDR3 size: 14 residues. Germline CDR1 reads SGHTA; CDR2 reads FQGTGA. Trimming took off 6 bases at V and 5 bases at J, with 17 bases between the two ends. CDR3 coding DNA: TGTGCCAGCAGTCCGTATGGGAGTGGGGACGAGCAGTACTTC. As protein: CASSPYGSGDEQYF.

This clone was detected only once. The chain couples TRBV4-3 to TRBJ2-1, with 8 bases aligning to TRBD2. The V segment lost 2 bases and the J segment 10 bases; nucleotides outside the gene matches: 10. The CDR3 covers 15 residues. Germline loops: CDR1 LGHNA, CDR2 YSLEER. CDR3 nucleotides: TGCGCCAGCAGCCAACTACCCGGGACTAGAGACGAGCAGTTCTTC. Its protein is CASSQLPGTRDEQFF.

The chain uses TRBV5-4 and TRBJ1-2; TRBD1 aligns across 7 bases. The CDR3 totals 15 residues. The germline CDR1 and CDR2 sequences are SGHNT and YYREEE (reference sequence). The V segment lost 3 bases and the J segment 8 bases; nucleotides outside the gene matches: 13. The CDR3 spells CASSSTGEVLRGYTF. The CDR3 DNA is TGTGCCAGCAGCTCTACAGGGGAAGTTTTACGGGGCTACACCTTC.